A selection of T cell receptor beta chains follows, all from one sample in a study of PD-1 blockade in classical Hodgkin lymphoma. Assay used: immunoSEQ multiplex PCR; TCRdb lists only in-frame clones, some missing. Among approximately 20,000 clones listed, around 86% were seen once. Sequencing was performed on CD4+ T cells from blood. These TCRs come from a human donor with classical Hodgkin lymphoma. Both conserved end residues are part of each CDR3. A D gene is named only where the DNA matches it firmly. The size entry is marked missing in some rows and otherwise reads once, few, many or a size class.

TGTGCCAGCAGCGCCACCGGGGGGCTAGCGGGAGGGCCGCTCACCGGGGAGCTGTTTTTT CASSATGGLAGGPLTGELFF TRBJ2-2 20 - TRBV9 TRBD2
TGTGCCAGCAGCGTAATCGGGGAGGAAAAACTGTTTTTT CASSVIGEEKLFF TRBJ1-4 13 few TRBV9 -
TGTGCCAGCAGCTTAGGGGGAGGGTTCTACAATGAGCAGTTCTTC CASSLGGGFYNEQFF TRBJ2-1 15 - TRBV7-3 TRBD2
TGTGCCAGCTCACCAGACCTAGCGGGAGTGGGCAATGAGCAGTTCTTC CASSPDLAGVGNEQFF TRBJ2-1 16 - TRBV18 TRBD2
TGTGCCGCCGGTCCGATTACAGGGTTAGCGGTTGGCTACACCTTC CAAGPITGLAVGYTF TRBJ1-2 15 - TRBV6-1 -
TGTGCCAGCAGCCAGGCTAACATTCAGTACTTC CASSQANIQYF TRBJ2-4 11 - TRBV4-2 -
TGCGCCAGCAGCTTGACCGGGGAAGAGACCCAGTACTTC CASSLTGEETQYF TRBJ2-5 13 - TRBV5-1 -
TGTGCCACTCAAGGCTTGAACAATGAGCAGTTCTTC CATQGLNNEQFF TRBJ2-1 12 - TRBV2 -
TGTGCCAGCAGTTACTCCCTCGCCTACGAGCAGTACTTC CASSYSLAYEQYF TRBJ2-7 13 - TRBV6-5 -
TGTGCCAGCAGCTTAGATGGGAGGCCCCCCTACAATGAGCAGTTCTTC CASSLDGRPPYNEQFF TRBJ2-1 16 - TRBV11-2 -
TGTGCTAGCAGCCTAGCCGGGACTAGCAATGAGCAGTTCTTC CASSLAGTSNEQFF TRBJ2-1 14 once TRBV7-7 TRBD2
TGCAGCGTTGTTCCCATTACACTGAACACAGATACGCAGTATTTT CSVVPITLNTDTQYF TRBJ2-3 15 - TRBV29-1 -
TGTGCCAGCAGCAGGACAGGGGGTGGGGGCAATCAGCCCCAGCATTTT CASSRTGGGGNQPQHF TRBJ1-5 16 - TRBV5-5 TRBD1
TGTGCCAGCAGCCCACTAAGGGGGAGCAATCAGCCCCAGCATTTT CASSPLRGSNQPQHF TRBJ1-5 15 few TRBV7-9 -
TGTGCCAGCAGTTACAGGGGGAGAACCTACGAGCAGTACTTC CASSYRGRTYEQYF TRBJ2-7 14 - TRBV6-5 -
TGTGCCAGCACTAGCGGGACATCCTACGAGCAGTACTTC CASTSGTSYEQYF TRBJ2-7 13 - TRBV2 TRBD2
TGTGCCAGCAGCTTAGGGGCAGGCTCCTACGAGCAGTACTTC CASSLGAGSYEQYF TRBJ2-7 14 - TRBV7-9 -
TGCGCCAGCAGCTGGTCTCGCCCTATCCGGGAGACCCAGTACTTC CASSWSRPIRETQYF TRBJ2-5 15 - TRBV5-1 -
TGTGCCAGCAGTGACAGTCGGCAGGGCAGTTCACCCCTCCACTTT CASSDSRQGSSPLHF TRBJ1-6 15 - TRBV6-1 -
TGTGCCAGCAGCTTAGCGCCCGCTAGCGGCCAAGAGACCCAGTACTTC CASSLAPASGQETQYF TRBJ2-5 16 - TRBV7-2 TRBD2
TGTGCCAGCAGCTTGTGGGCGACAGGAACTTATGGCTACACCTTC CASSLWATGTYGYTF TRBJ1-2 15 - TRBV5-6 -
TGCGCCAGCAGTGAGTCTGCACGGCAGTACTTC CASSESARQYF TRBJ2-7 11 - TRBV10-2 -
TGTGCCAGCAGTTCCCGACAAGCGGTCGGGGAGCTGTTTTTT CASSSRQAVGELFF TRBJ2-2 14 - TRBV27 -
TGCGCCAGCAGCTTGGATCCCGGGACTAGCGGGAATGAGCAGTTCTTC CASSLDPGTSGNEQFF TRBJ2-1 16 - TRBV5-1 TRBD2
TGTGCCAGCAGTGTGGGTGAGCAGTTCTTC CASSVGEQFF TRBJ2-1 10 - TRBV2 -
TGCGCCAGCAGCCCCCGTGTGGGCACAGCCGCCGGGGAGCTGTTTTTT CASSPRVGTAAGELFF TRBJ2-2 16 - TRBV5-1 -
TGTGCCAGTTCCTTAGACAGGGCAAGGAGCGAGCAGTACTTC CASSLDRARSEQYF TRBJ2-7 14 once TRBV6-5 TRBD1
TGTGCCAGCAGCCAGGTACTAGCGGGAGCCAGGGAGCAGTACTTC CASSQVLAGAREQYF TRBJ2-7 15 - TRBV4-2 TRBD2
TGTGCCAGCTCACCAAGACTCTCGGACAGGGACCGCGAGCAGTACTTC CASSPRLSDRDREQYF TRBJ2-7 16 - TRBV18 TRBD1
TGTGCCAGCAGGAAGGGGGCGAGATACTACACCTTC CASRKGARYYTF TRBJ1-2 12 - TRBV28 TRBD1
TGCGCCAGCAGCTGGGACAGCCCCACAGATACGCAGTATTTT CASSWDSPTDTQYF TRBJ2-3 14 - TRBV5-1 TRBD1
TGTGCCAGCAGTGAACGACAGGCGAACGGGGAGCTGTTTTTT CASSERQANGELFF TRBJ2-2 14 - TRBV25-1 -
TGTGCTAGTGGTTTTTTTGGGGAAAATGAGCAGTTCTTC CASGFFGENEQFF TRBJ2-1 13 - TRBV12-5 -
TGTGCCAGCAGCAACGGACCGATCTACGAGCAGTACTTC CASSNGPIYEQYF TRBJ2-7 13 few TRBV11-2 -
TGTGCCAGTAGTGGTGCGGGAGGGCCCCCAAGTAGCACAGATACGCAGTATTTT CASSGAGGPPSSTDTQYF TRBJ2-3 18 once TRBV19 TRBD2
TGTGCCAGTAGTACAACGATCTTTCGACTAGCCCGTAAACTGAACACCGGGGAGCTGTTTTTT CASSTTIFRLARKLNTGELFF TRBJ2-2 21 - TRBV19 TRBD2
TGTGCCAGCAGCTTGGAGCCGGCAGCTCCGGGGACCCAGTACTTC CASSLEPAAPGTQYF TRBJ2-5 15 - TRBV5-4 -
TGTGCCAGCAGCTTTTACAGGGGCCAAGAGACCCAGTACTTC CASSFYRGQETQYF TRBJ2-5 14 few TRBV5-6 TRBD1
TGTGCTAGTGGTTTGGGAGACGGAGTAGGAGGCTACACCTTC CASGLGDGVGGYTF TRBJ1-2 14 few TRBV12-5 -
TGTGCCAGTACGGACCGGACACATTATGGCTACACCTTC CASTDRTHYGYTF TRBJ1-2 13 few TRBV19 -
TGTGCCAGCAGTTTGGGGGGAGCCGAAGCTTTCTTT CASSLGGAEAFF TRBJ1-1 12 - TRBV28 -
TGTGCCAGCAGCACACAGGTATCTGGAAACACCATATATTTT CASSTQVSGNTIYF TRBJ1-3 14 few TRBV9 -
TGTGCCAGCAGCGAGACCACAGATACGCAGTATTTT CASSETTDTQYF TRBJ2-3 12 - TRBV28 -
TGTGCCAGCAGCCCTTCGTCCCCCGGTAGTCCCGAAGAGACCCAGTACTTC CASSPSSPGSPEETQYF TRBJ2-5 17 - TRBV27 -
TGTGCCAGCAGTTACAGACCTGGGGCCAACGTCCTGACTTTC CASSYRPGANVLTF TRBJ2-6 14 - TRBV28 -
TGTGCCAGCAACCGGCTAGGGGCCAACGTCCTGACTTTC CASNRLGANVLTF TRBJ2-6 13 - TRBV5-4 -